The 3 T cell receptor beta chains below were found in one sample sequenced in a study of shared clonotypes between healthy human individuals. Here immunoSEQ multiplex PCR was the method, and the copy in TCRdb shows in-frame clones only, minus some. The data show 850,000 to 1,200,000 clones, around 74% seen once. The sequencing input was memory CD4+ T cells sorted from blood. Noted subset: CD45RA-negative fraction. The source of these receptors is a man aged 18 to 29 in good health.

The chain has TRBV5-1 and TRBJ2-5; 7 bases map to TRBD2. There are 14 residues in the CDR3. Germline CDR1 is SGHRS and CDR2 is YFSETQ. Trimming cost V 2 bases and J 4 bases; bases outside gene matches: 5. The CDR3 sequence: CASSFPGGGETQYF. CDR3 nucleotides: TGCGCCAGCAGCTTCCCGGGAGGTGGAGAGACCCAGTACTTC.

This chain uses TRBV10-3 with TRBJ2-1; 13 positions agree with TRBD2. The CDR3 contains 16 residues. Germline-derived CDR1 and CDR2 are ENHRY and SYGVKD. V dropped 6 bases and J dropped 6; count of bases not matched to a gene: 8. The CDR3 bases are TGTGCCATCAGCACTTCCGGGACTAGCGGGACCAATGAGCAGTTCTTC. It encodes CAISTSGTSGTNEQFF.

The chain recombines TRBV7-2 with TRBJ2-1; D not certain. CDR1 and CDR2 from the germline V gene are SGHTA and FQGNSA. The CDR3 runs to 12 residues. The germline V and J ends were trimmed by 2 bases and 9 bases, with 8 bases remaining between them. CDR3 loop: CASSLLVREQFF. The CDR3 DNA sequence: TGTGCCAGCAGCTTACTAGTCCGTGAGCAGTTCTTC.